Given below is one TCR beta chain in context. Primers for the PCR totalled 60 Vbeta and 13 Jbeta. The method was immunoSEQ multiplex PCR; TCRdb's version includes in-frame clones alone and lacks a portion of them. The table lists 45,000 to 55,000 clones, with 25% to 30% in the top ten. These data belong to a study of cytomegalovirus exposure and HLA in healthy donors. V dropped 5 bases and J dropped 10; count of bases not matched to a gene: 6. The CDR3 is 14 amino acids. CDR1 is MNHEY, CDR2 SMNVEV, per germline (reference sequence). The TCR was taken from a man aged 35 to 55 in good health and CMV-seropositive. The chain combines TRBV27 with TRBJ1-6; 9 bases align to TRBD1. The sample comprised PBMCs. The CDR3 spells CASSDDRGASPLHF. CDR3 nucleotides: TGTGCCAGCAGTGACGACAGGGGGGCGTCACCCCTCCACTTT.